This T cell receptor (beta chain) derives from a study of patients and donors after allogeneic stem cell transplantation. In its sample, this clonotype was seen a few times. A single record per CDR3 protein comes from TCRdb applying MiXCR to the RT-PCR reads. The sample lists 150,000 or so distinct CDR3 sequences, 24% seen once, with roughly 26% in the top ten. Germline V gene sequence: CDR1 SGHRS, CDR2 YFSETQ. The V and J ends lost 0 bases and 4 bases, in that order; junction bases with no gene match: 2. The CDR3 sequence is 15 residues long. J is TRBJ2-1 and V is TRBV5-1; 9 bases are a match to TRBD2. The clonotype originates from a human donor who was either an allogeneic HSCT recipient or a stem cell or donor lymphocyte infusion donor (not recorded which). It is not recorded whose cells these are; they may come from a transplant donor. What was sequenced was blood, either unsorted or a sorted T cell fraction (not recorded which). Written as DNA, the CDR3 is TGCGCCAGCAGCTTGGTCCTAGCGGGGTACAATGAGCAGTTCTTC. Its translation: CASSLVLAGYNEQFF.